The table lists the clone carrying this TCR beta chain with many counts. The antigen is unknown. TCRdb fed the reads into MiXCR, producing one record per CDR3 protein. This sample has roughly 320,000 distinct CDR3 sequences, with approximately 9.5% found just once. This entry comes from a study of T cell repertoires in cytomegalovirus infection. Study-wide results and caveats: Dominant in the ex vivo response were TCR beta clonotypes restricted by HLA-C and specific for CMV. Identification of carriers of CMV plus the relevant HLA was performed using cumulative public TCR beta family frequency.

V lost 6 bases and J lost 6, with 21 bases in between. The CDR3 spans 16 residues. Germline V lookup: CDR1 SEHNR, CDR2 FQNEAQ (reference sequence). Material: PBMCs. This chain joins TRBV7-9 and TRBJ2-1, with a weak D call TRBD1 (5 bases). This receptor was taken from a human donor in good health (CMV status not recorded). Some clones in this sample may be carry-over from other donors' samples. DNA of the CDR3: TGTGCCAGCAGTTCAGGGAATATTGTGGTTAGCAATGAGCAGTTCTTC. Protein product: CASSSGNIVVSNEQFF. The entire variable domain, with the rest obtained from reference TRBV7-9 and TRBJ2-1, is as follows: DTGVSQNPRHKITKRGQNVTFRCDPISEHNRLYWYRQTLGQGPEFLTYFQNEAQLEKSRLLSDRFSAERPKGSFSTLEIQRTEQGDSAMYLCASSSGNIVVSNEQFFGPGTRLTVL.